This record looks at one TCR beta chain sequence and its context. Its antigen is still unknown. TCRdb passed the reads through MiXCR, listing each CDR3 protein once. Of some 800,000 distinct CDR3 sequences listed, 25% to 30% are singletons. This sample was taken from a study of T cell repertoires in cytomegalovirus infection. For the study at large: CMV infection and matching HLA type were both indicated by public TCR beta signatures. Study-wide points: Cumulative frequency of public TCR beta families picked out carriers of CMV plus the relevant HLA. The ex vivo response was dominated by HLA-C-restricted CMV-specific TCR beta clonotypes.

The CDR3 has 17 residues. Germline CDR1 is LGHNT and CDR2 is FRNRAP. The junction had 20 bases not matched to a gene; V was cut back by 5 bases and J by 8 bases. The origin of this receptor is a human donor in good health (CMV status not recorded). Some clones in this sample may be carry-over from other donors' samples. V is TRBV12-5 and J is TRBJ1-2; 7 bases agree with TRBD1. Specimen: cultured CD8+ T cells from PBMCs, collected from culture after CMV antigen stimulation. In nucleotides, the CDR3 is TGTGCTAGTGGTCCCCTCATCGATGGAGGGGGCGCGAGGGGCTACACCTTC. This translates into CASGPLIDGGGARGYTF.